This T cell receptor beta chain was captured in a study of blood T cell repertoires in COVID-19. Study-wide background: Samples came from the United States, Italy and Spain, spanning acute and convalescent COVID-19. Sources were T cells, B-cell-depleted T cells, or PBMCs; the material itself was cDNA or gDNA.

Only in-frame clones appear in the TCRdb table, and some are missing; sequencing was by immunoSEQ multiplex PCR. The table lists just under 150,000 clones, roughly 89% of them singletons. The V end lost 1 base, the J end lost 0 bases, and 10 bases lay between the germline ends. There are 16 residues in the CDR3. Germline assignment: CDR1 SGHDN and CDR2 FVKESK. The sample was peripheral blood. The chain employs TRBV14 and TRBJ1-3; no reliable D call. The TCR sequence derives from a woman aged 50 to 65 with active or convalescent COVID-19. In nucleotides, the CDR3 is TGTGCCAGCAGCCAAGCACGGAGAATCTCTGGAAACACCATATATTTT. Amino acids: CASSQARRISGNTIYF.